This TCR beta chain was profiled in a study of blood T cell repertoires in COVID-19. Looked up from germline, CDR1 is SGHDT and CDR2 is YYEEEE. The CDR3 consists of 13 residues. Deletions cut 0 bases from V and 4 bases from J, with 6 bases between. Measured with immunoSEQ multiplex PCR; TCRdb has only the in-frame clones, and not every one. The sample yields about 250,000 clones, nearly 90% seen once. Sequencing was carried out using peripheral blood. This rearrangement joins TRBV5-6 to TRBJ2-3; a possible D gene is TRBD1 (5 bases). The origin of this receptor is a woman aged 55-75 years with COVID-19, enrolled during active disease. CDR3 sequence reads: CASSLAGPDTQYF. DNA for the CDR3: TGTGCCAGCAGCTTGGCAGGGCCAGATACGCAGTATTTT.